This T cell receptor (beta chain) was observed in a study of T-cell reconstitution after alpha-beta-depleted transplantation in children. A few counts support this clonotype. Germline-derived CDR1 and CDR2 are LNHNV and YYDKDF (reference sequence). This CDR3 spans 15 amino acids. The V end lost 1 base, the J end lost 5 bases, and 12 bases lay between the germline ends. Unique molecular identifiers were used in preparing the TCRbeta library. TCRdb independently ran MiXCR on the PCR reads; one entry per CDR3 protein. This sample has over 85,000 distinct CDR3 sequences; 7.5% to 9.5% occur once, and the top ten carry 16%.

The sequence was obtained from a boy aged 2 to 9 with acute lymphoblastic leukemia, due to receive a stem cell transplant. The sequencing here drew on PBMCs, taken before TCRalphabeta/CD19-depleted stem cell transplant. The gene calls are TRBV15 and TRBJ1-5, with D tentatively TRBD1 (5 bases). The CDR3 loop reads CATSRGGREDQPQHF. As DNA, the CDR3 is TGTGCCACCAGCAGAGGAGGCAGGGAGGATCAGCCCCAGCATTTT.